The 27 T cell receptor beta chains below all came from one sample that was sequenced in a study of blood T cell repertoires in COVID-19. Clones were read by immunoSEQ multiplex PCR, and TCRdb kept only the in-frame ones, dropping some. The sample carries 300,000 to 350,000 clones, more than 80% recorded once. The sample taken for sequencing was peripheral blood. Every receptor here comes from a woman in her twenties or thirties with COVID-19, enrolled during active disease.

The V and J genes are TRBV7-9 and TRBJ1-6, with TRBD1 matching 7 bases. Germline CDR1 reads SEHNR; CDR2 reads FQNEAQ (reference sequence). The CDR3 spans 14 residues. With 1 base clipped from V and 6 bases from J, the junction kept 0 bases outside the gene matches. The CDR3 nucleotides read TGTGCCAGCAGCTTAGAGGGGGCTAATTCACCCCTCCACTTT. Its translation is CASSLEGANSPLHF.

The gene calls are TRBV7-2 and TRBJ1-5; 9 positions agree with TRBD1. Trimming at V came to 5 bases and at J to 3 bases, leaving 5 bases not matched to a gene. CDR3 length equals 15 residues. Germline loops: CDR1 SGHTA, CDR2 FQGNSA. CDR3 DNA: TGTGCCAGCAGCCTTACAGGGGGCTTCAATCAGCCCCAGCATTTT. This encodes CASSLTGGFNQPQHF.

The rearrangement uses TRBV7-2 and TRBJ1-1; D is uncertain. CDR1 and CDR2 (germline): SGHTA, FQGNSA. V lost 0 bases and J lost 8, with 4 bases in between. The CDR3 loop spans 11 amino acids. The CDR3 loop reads CASSLALEAFF. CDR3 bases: TGTGCCAGCAGCTTAGCGCTAGAAGCTTTCTTT.

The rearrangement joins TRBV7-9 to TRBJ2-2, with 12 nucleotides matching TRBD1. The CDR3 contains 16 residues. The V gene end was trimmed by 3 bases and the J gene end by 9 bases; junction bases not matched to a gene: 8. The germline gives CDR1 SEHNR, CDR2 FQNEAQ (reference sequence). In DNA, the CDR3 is TGTGCCAGCAGCTTTAGGGACAGGGGGCGAGTCCGGGAGCTGTTTTTT. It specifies CASSFRDRGRVRELFF.

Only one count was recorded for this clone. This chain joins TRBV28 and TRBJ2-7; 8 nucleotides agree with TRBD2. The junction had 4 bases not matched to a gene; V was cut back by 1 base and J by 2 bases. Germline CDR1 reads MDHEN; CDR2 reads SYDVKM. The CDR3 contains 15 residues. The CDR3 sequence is CASSLLAGPTYEQYF. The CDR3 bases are TGTGCCAGCAGTTTATTAGCGGGGCCAACCTACGAGCAGTACTTC.

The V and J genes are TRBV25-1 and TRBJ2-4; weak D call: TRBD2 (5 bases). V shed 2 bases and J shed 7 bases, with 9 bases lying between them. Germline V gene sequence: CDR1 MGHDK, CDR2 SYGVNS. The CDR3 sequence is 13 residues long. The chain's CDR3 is CASSEPGRNIQYF. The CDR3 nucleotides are TGTGCCAGCAGTGAACCGGGAAGGAACATTCAGTACTTC. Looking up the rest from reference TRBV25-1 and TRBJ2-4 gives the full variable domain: EADIYQTPRYLVIGTGKKITLECSQTMGHDKMYWYQQDPGMELHLIHYSYGVNSTEKGDLSSESTVSRIRTEHFPLTLESARPSHTSQYLCASSEPGRNIQYFGAGTRLSVL.

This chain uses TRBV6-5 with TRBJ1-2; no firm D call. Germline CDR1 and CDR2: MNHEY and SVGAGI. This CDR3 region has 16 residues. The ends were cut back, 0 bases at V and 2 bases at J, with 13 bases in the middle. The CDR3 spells CASSYSRAAINYGYTF. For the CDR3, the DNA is TGTGCCAGCAGTTACTCGAGGGCAGCGATAAACTATGGCTACACCTTC.

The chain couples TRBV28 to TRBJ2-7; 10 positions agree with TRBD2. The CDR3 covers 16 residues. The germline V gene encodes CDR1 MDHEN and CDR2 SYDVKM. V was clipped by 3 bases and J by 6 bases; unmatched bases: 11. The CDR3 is CASSLALAGVGGEQYF. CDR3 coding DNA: TGTGCCAGCAGTTTGGCCCTAGCGGGAGTGGGAGGCGAGCAGTACTTC.

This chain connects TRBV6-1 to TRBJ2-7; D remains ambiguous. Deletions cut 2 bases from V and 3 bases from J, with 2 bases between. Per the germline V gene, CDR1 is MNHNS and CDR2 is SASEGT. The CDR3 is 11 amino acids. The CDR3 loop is CASSEHYEQYF. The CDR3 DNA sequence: TGTGCCAGCAGTGAACACTACGAGCAGTACTTC.

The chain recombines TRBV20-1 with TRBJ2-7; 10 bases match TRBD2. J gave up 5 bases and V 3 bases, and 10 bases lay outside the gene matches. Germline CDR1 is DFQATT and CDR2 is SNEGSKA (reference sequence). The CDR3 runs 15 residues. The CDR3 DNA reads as TGCAGTGCTAGTCTTATACTAGCGGGAATAAACGAGCAGTACTTC. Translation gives CSASLILAGINEQYF.

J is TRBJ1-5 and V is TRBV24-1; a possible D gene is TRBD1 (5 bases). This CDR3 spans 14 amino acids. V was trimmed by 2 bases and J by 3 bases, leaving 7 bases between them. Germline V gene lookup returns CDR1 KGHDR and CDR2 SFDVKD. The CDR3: CATSDWGFNQPQHF. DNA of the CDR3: TGTGCCACCAGTGATTGGGGCTTCAATCAGCCCCAGCATTTT.

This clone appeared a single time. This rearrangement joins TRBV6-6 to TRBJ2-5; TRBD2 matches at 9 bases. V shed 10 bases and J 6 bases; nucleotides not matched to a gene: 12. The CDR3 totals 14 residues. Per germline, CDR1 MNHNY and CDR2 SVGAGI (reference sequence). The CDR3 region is CATTGTSPMKTQYF. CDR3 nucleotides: TGTGCCACAACGGGGACTAGCCCTATGAAGACCCAGTACTTC.

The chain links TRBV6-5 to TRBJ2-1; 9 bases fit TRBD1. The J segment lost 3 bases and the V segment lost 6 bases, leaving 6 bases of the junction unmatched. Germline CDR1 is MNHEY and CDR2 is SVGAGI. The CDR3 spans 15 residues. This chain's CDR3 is CASSKGTGHYNEQFF. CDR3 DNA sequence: TGTGCCAGCAGCAAAGGGACAGGGCACTACAATGAGCAGTTCTTC.

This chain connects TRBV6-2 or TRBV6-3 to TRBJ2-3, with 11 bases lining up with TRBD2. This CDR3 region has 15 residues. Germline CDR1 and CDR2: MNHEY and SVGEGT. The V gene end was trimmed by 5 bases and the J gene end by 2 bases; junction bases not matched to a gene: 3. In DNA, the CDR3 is TGTGCCAGCAGTATTAGCGGGAGGGCCACAGATACGCAGTATTTT. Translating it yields CASSISGRATDTQYF.

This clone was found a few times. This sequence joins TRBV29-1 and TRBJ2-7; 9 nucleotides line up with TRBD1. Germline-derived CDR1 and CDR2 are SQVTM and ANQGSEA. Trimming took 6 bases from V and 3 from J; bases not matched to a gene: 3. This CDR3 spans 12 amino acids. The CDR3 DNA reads TGCAGCGTCGGGACAGGGATCTACGAGCAGTACTTC. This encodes CSVGTGIYEQYF.

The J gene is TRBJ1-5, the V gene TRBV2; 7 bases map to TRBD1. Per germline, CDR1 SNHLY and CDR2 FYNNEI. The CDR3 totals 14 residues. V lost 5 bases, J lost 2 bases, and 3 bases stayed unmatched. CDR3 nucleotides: TGTGCCAGCAGTATTACAGGGGGCAATCAGCCCCAGCATTTT. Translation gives CASSITGGNQPQHF.

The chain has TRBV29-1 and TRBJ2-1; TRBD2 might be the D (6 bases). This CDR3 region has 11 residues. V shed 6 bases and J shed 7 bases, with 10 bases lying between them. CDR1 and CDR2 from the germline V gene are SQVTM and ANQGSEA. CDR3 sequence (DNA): TGCAGCGTCGGGGGTTTGAATGAGCAGTTCTTC. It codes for CSVGGLNEQFF.

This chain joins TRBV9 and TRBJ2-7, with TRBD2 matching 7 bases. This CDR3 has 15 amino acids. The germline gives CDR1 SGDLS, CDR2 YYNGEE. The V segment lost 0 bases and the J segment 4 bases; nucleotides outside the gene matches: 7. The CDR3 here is CASSVAGAGAYEQYF. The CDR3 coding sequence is TGTGCCAGCAGCGTAGCTGGGGCGGGAGCGTACGAGCAGTACTTC. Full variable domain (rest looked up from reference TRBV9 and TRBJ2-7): DSGVTQTPKHLITATGQRVTLRCSPRSGDLSVYWYQQSLDQGLQFLIQYYNGEERAKGNILERFSAQQFPDLHSELNLSSLELGDSALYFCASSVAGAGAYEQYFGPGTRLTVT.

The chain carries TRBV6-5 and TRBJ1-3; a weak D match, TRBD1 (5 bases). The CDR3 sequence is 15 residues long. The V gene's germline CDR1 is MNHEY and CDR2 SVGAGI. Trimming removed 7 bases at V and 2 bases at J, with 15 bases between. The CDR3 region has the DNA TGTGCCAGCACCTGGGGGGAAGTGACTGGAAACACCATATATTTT. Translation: CASTWGEVTGNTIYF.

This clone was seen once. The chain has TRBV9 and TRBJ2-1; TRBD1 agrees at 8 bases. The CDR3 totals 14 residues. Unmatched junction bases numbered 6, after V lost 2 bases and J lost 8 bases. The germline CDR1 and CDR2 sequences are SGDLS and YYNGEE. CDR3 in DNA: TGTGCCAGCAGCGTCAGGGGGCTTGGCGATGAGCAGTTCTTC. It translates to CASSVRGLGDEQFF.

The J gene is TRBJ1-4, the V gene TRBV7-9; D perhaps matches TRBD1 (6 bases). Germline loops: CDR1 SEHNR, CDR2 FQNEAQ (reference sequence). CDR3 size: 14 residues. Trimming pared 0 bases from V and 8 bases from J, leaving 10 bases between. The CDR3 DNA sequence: TGTGCCAGCAGCTTAGCACAACAGGGAGAAAAACTGTTTTTT. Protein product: CASSLAQQGEKLFF.

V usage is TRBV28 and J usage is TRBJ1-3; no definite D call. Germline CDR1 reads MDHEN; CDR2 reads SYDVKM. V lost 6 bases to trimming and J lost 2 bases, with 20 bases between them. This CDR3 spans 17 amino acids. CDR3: CASSSPLRTAAGNTIYF. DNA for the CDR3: TGTGCCAGCAGCTCCCCCCTCCGAACAGCAGCTGGAAACACCATATATTTT. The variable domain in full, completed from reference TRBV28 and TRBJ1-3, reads DVKVTQSSRYLVKRTGEKVFLECVQDMDHENMFWYRQDPGLGLRLIYFSYDVKMKEKGDIPEGYSVSREKKERFSLILESASTNQTSMYLCASSSPLRTAAGNTIYFGEGSWLTVV.

The CDR3 nucleotides are TGTGCCATCAGTCGGACTAGCGGGACGATCGGCGAGCAGTACTTC. It encodes CAISRTSGTIGEQYF. The gene calls are TRBV10-3 and TRBJ2-7; the match to TRBD2 covers 12 bases. The CDR3 consists of 15 residues. Losses at the gene ends were 5 bases for V and 6 bases for J; bases not matched to a gene: 8. Germline-derived CDR1 and CDR2 are ENHRY and SYGVKD.

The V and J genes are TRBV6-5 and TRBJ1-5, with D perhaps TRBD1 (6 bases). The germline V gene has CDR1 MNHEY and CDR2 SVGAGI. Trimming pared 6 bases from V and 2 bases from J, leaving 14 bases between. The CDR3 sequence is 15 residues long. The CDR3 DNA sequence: TGTGCCAGCAGCCTCAGGGGTTCTGGCAATCAGCCCCAGCATTTT. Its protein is CASSLRGSGNQPQHF.

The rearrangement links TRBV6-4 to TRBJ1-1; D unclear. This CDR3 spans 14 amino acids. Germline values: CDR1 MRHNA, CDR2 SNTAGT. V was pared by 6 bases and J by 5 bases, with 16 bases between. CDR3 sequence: CASSREARITEAFF. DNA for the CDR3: TGTGCCAGCAGCCGAGAGGCGAGAATTACTGAAGCTTTCTTT.

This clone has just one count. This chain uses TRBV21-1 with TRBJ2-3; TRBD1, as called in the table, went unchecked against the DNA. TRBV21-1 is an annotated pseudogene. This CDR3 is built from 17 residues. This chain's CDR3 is CASSKGKTGKSTDTQYF. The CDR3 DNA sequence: TGTGCCAGCAGCAAAGGTAAGACAGGGAAGAGCACAGATACGCAGTATTTT.

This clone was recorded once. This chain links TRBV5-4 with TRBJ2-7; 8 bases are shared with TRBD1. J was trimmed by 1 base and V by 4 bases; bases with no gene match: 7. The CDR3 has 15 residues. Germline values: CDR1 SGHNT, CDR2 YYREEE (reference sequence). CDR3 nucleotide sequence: TGTGCCAGCAGCACCGGGACAGGAACTTCCTACGAGCAGTACTTC. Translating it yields CASSTGTGTSYEQYF.